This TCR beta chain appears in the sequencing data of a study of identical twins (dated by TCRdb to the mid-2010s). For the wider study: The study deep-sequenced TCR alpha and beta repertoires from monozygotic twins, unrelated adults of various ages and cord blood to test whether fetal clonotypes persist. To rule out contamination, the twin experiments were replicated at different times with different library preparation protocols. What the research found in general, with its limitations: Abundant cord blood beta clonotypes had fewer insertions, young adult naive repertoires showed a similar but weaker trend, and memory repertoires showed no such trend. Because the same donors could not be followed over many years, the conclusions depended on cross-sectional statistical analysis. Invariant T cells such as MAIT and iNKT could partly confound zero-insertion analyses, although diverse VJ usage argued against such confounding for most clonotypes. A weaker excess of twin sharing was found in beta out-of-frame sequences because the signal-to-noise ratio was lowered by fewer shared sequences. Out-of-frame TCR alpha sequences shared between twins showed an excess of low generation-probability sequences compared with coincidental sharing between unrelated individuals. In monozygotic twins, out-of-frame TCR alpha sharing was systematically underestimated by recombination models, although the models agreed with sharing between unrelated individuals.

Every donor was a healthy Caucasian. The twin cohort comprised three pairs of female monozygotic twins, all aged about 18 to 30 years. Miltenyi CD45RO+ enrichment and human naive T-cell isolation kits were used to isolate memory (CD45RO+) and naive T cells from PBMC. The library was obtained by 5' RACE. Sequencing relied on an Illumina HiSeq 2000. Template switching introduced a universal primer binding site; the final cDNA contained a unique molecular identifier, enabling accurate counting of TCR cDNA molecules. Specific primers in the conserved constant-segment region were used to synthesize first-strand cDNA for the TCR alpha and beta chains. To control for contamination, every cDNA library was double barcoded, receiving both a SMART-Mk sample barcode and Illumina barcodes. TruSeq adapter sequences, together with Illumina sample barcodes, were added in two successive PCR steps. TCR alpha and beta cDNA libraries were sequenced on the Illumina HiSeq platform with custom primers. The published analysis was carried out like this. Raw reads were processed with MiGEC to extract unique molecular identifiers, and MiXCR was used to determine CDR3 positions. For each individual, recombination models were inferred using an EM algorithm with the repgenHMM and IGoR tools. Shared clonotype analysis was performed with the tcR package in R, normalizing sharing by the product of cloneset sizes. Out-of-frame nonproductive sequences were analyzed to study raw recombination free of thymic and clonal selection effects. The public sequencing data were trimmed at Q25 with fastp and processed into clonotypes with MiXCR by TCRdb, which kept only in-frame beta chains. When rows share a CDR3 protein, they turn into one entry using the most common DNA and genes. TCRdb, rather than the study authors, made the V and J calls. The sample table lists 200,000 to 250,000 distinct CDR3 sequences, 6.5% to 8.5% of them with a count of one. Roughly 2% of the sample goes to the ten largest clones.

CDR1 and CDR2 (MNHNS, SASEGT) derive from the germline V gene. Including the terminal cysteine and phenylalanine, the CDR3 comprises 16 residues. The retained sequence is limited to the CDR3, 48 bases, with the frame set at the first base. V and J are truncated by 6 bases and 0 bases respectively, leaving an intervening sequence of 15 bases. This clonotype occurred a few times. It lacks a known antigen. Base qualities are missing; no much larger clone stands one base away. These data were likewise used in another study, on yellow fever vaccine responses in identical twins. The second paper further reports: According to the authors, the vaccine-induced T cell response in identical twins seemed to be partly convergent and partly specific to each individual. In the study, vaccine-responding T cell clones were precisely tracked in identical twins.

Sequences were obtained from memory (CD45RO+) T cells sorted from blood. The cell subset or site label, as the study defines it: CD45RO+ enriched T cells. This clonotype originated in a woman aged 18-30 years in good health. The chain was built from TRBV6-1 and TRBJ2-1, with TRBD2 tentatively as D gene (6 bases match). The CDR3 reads CASSRELADSYNEQFF. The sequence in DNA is TGTGCCAGCAGCCGTGAACTAGCTGACTCCTACAATGAGCAGTTCTTC.